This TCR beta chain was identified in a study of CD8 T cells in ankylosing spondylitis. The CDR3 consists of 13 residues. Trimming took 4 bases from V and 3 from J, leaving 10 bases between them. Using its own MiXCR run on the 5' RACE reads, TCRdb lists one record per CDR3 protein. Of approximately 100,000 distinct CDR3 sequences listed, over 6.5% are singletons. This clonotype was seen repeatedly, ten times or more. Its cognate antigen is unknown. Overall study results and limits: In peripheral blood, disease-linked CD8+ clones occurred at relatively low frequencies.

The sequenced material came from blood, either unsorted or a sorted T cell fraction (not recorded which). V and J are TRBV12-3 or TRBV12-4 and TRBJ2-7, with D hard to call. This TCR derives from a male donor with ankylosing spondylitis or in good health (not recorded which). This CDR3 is CASSSRPDYEQYF. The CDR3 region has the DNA TGTGCCAGCAGTTCCAGGCCTGACTACGAGCAGTACTTC.